A single sample gave rise to the 17 T cell receptor beta chains below, sequenced in a study of blood T cell repertoires in COVID-19. Profiled with immunoSEQ multiplex PCR; TCRdb holds only in-frame clones, not every one. The sample includes about 150,000 clones, 85% to 90% of them seen just once. Sequencing input: peripheral blood. The source is a woman aged 60 to 75 with active COVID-19.

This clone was seen a single time. The rearrangement links TRBV20-1 to TRBJ2-1; D gene uncertain. V was shortened by 3 bases and J by 7 bases, with 16 bases between the two germline ends. The CDR3 extends over 14 amino acids. Germline loops: CDR1 DFQATT, CDR2 SNEGSKA (reference sequence). The CDR3 is CSASGWLSWNEQFF. The CDR3 DNA is TGCAGTGCTAGTGGGTGGCTGTCCTGGAATGAGCAGTTCTTC.

The CDR3 DNA is TGTGCCAGCAGTGAAGCCCAGTACGAGCAGTACTTC. Protein product: CASSEAQYEQYF. V and J are TRBV6-1 and TRBJ2-7, with D uncertain. Looked up from germline, CDR1 is MNHNS and CDR2 is SASEGT. Deletions cut 0 bases from V and 4 bases from J, with 4 bases between. The CDR3 has 12 amino acids.

V and J are TRBV18 and TRBJ2-1; the D gene is possibly TRBD1 (6 bases). Germline CDR1 is KGHSH and CDR2 is LQKENI. V dropped 6 bases and J dropped 5 bases, with 17 bases sitting between them. The CDR3 runs 15 residues. CDR3 in DNA: TGTGCCAGCTCTGGGGGACAAGGATGGAACAATGAGCAGTTCTTC. Protein sequence: CASSGGQGWNNEQFF.

V and J are TRBV11-2 and TRBJ2-7, with D possibly TRBD1 on 6 matching bases. Trimming shortened V by 1 base and J by 5 bases, and 12 bases separated the two germline ends. Germline V lookup: CDR1 SGHAT, CDR2 FQNNGV. CDR3 length equals 14 residues. The CDR3 nucleotides read TGTGCCAGCAGCTTAGTTGGGACAAGTGACGAGCAGTACTTC. It specifies CASSLVGTSDEQYF.

V usage is TRBV2 and J usage is TRBJ2-5; TRBD2 might be the D (6 bases). Trimming left V 5 bases short and J 5 bases short, with 12 bases between. The length of the CDR3 is 13 residues. The germline V gene encodes CDR1 SNHLY and CDR2 FYNNEI. In DNA form, the CDR3 reads TGTGCCAGCAGTCGGGGACTGTTGGAGACCCAGTACTTC. Its translation: CASSRGLLETQYF.

Only one count was recorded for this clone. The chain has TRBV28 and TRBJ2-1; 13 bases align to TRBD2. Germline assignment: CDR1 MDHEN and CDR2 SYDVKM. The CDR3 is 16 amino acids. V was pared by 4 bases and J by 10 bases, with 10 bases of the junction left unmatched. DNA for the CDR3: TGTGCCAGCAGTTCTCTTACTAGCGGGAGGGTCGGGGAGCAGTTCTTC. This translates into CASSSLTSGRVGEQFF.

The gene calls are TRBV5-5 and TRBJ2-2; D may be TRBD1 (6 bases). Trimming left V 0 bases short and J 6 bases short, with 12 bases between. The CDR3 is 15 amino acids. Germline CDR1 is SGHKS and CDR2 is YYEKEE (reference sequence). The CDR3 DNA sequence: TGTGCCAGCAGCTTGGACCTCAGGGGTCCCGGGGAGCTGTTTTTT. It encodes CASSLDLRGPGELFF.

The rearrangement links TRBV28 to TRBJ2-7, with TRBD1 identical over 7 bases. J was trimmed by 2 bases and V by 6 bases; bases with no gene match: 7. Germline-derived CDR1 and CDR2 are MDHEN and SYDVKM. The CDR3 extends over 14 amino acids. The CDR3 here is CASSRQGSPYEQYF. The DNA of the CDR3 is TGTGCCAGCAGCCGACAGGGTTCCCCCTACGAGCAGTACTTC.

This chain joins TRBV6-7 and TRBJ1-2, with a tentative D call TRBD1 (6 bases). TRBV6-7 falls under the ORF class, with uncertain function. V lost 2 bases to trimming and J lost 8 bases, with 15 bases between them. This CDR3 region has 14 residues. The CDR3 bases are TGTGCCAGCAGTTACCCCCGGACAGTGGAGGGCTACACCTTC. It encodes CASSYPRTVEGYTF.

The chain links TRBV5-1 to TRBJ2-1, with a possible D match to TRBD2 (6 bases). The ends were cut back, 0 bases at V and 1 base at J, with 8 bases in the middle. There are 15 residues in the CDR3. CDR1 and CDR2 (germline): SGHRS, YFSETQ. The CDR3 DNA sequence: TGCGCCAGCAGCTTGGGACTAGGTTCCTACAATGAGCAGTTCTTC. This translates into CASSLGLGSYNEQFF.

The V call is TRBV28, the J call TRBJ2-1; 8 positions agree with TRBD1. Germline V gene data show CDR1 as MDHEN and CDR2 as SYDVKM. The CDR3 totals 13 residues. V was pared by 5 bases and J by 10 bases, with 7 bases of the junction left unmatched. CDR3 loop: CASSPDRVREQFF. Written as DNA, the CDR3 is TGTGCCAGCAGTCCGGACAGGGTCAGAGAGCAGTTCTTC.

The J gene is TRBJ1-5, the V gene TRBV28, with a weak D call TRBD1 (5 bases). This CDR3 spans 12 amino acids. V lost 3 bases and J lost 8, with 8 bases in between. Germline loops: CDR1 MDHEN, CDR2 SYDVKM. CDR3 protein: CASSLTGEPQHF. The CDR3 nucleotides read TGTGCCAGCAGTTTGACGGGGGAGCCCCAGCATTTT.

V usage is TRBV6-2 or TRBV6-3 and J usage is TRBJ1-1; no clear D. There are 13 residues in the CDR3. The V gene lost 2 bases and the J gene lost 10 bases, with 14 bases spanning the gap. CDR1 and CDR2 (germline): MNHEY, SVGEGT. CDR3 nucleotides: TGTGCCAGCAGTTACCCGACTGGAGTCAGAGCTTTCTTT. It codes for CASSYPTGVRAFF.

The chain is built from TRBV6-4 and TRBJ1-4; 7 bases line up with TRBD1. The CDR3 sequence is 15 residues long. The junction had 3 bases not matched to a gene; V was cut back by 3 bases and J by 2 bases. Looked up from germline, CDR1 is MRHNA and CDR2 is SNTAGT. The CDR3 DNA sequence: TGTGCCAGCAGTGATGAACAGGGGACTAATGAAAAACTGTTTTTT. Translation: CASSDEQGTNEKLFF.

V gene TRBV5-4 combines with J gene TRBJ1-2, with TRBD1 identical over 7 bases. V shed 4 bases, J shed 8 bases, and the junction held 17 bases outside the gene matches. Germline V CDR1 and CDR2: SGHNT, YYREEE (reference sequence). CDR3 size: 16 residues. CDR3: CASSNTGARTFSGYTF. CDR3 in DNA: TGTGCCAGCAGCAACACAGGGGCCCGTACTTTCTCCGGCTACACCTTC.

The count of this clone is one. Germline and junction disagree at one end, which may indicate a read error. The CDR3 DNA follows: TGTGCCAGAAGGGTTCTAGCGGGATCCTCCAATGAGCAGTTCTTC. Translation: CARRVLAGSSNEQFF. V usage is TRBV5-3 and J usage is TRBJ2-1; 9 bases map to TRBD2. TRBV5-3 is designated an ORF whose function remains uncertain. This CDR3 region has 15 residues.

This chain uses TRBV6-2 or TRBV6-3 with TRBJ1-5, with TRBD1 identical over 7 bases. This CDR3 spans 14 amino acids. V lost 5 bases, J lost 6 bases, and 7 bases stayed unmatched. Germline V gives CDR1 MNHEY, CDR2 SVGEGT. CDR3 sequence reads: CASSDAQGSQPQHF. Here the CDR3 DNA reads TGTGCCAGCAGTGACGCACAGGGGTCTCAGCCCCAGCATTTT.